The 29 T cell receptor beta chains listed next were all sequenced from one sample in a study of circulating and synovial CD4+ cells in juvenile arthritis. Sequenced by immunoSEQ multiplex PCR; TCRdb stores in-frame clones only, minus some. The table records approximately 35,000 clones, about 95% of them present only once. The material sequenced was CD4+ T cells from blood. Source of these receptors: a human donor with juvenile idiopathic arthritis.

This chain joins TRBV7-2 and TRBJ2-1, with 11 bases that match TRBD2. The CDR3 is 17 amino acids. Unmatched junction bases numbered 3, after V lost 2 bases and J lost 0 bases. The germline V gene encodes CDR1 SGHTA and CDR2 FQGNSA. The CDR3, as DNA: TGTGCCAGCAGCTTATACACTAGCGGGAGCTCCTACAATGAGCAGTTCTTC. Protein product: CASSLYTSGSSYNEQFF.

The rearrangement uses TRBV5-1 and TRBJ2-7; the D gene is possibly TRBD1 (5 bases). This CDR3 is 14 amino acids long. Germline-derived CDR1 and CDR2 are SGHRS and YFSETQ. Trimming removed 4 bases at V and 3 bases at J, with 14 bases between. The CDR3 protein is CASSARAPGYEQYF. The CDR3 coding sequence is TGCGCCAGCAGCGCCAGGGCTCCTGGCTACGAGCAGTACTTC.

This clone was detected only once. The V gene is TRBV5-1, the J gene TRBJ2-3; the match to TRBD2 covers 9 bases. Germline V gives CDR1 SGHRS, CDR2 YFSETQ. This CDR3 contains 15 residues. V lost 4 bases to trimming and J lost 6 bases; unmatched junction nucleotides: 9. The CDR3: CASSGVAGAPDTQYF. DNA of the CDR3: TGCGCCAGCAGCGGAGTAGCGGGAGCCCCCGATACGCAGTATTTT.

The J gene is TRBJ2-2, the V gene TRBV19, with D perhaps TRBD2 (5 bases). Germline V gene sequence: CDR1 LNHDA, CDR2 SQIVND (reference sequence). This CDR3 contains 12 residues. Trimming left V 3 bases short and J 6 bases short, with 5 bases between. CDR3 DNA: TGTGCCAGTAGTATGGGAGCCGGGGAGCTGTTTTTT. Amino acids: CASSMGAGELFF.

This sequence joins TRBV9 and TRBJ2-3; 8 bases map to TRBD2. The V gene end was trimmed by 0 bases and the J gene end by 6 bases; junction bases not matched to a gene: 3. The CDR3 sequence is 14 residues long. Germline CDR1 SGDLS, CDR2 YYNGEE. The CDR3 nucleotides are TGTGCCAGCAGCGTAGGTTCTAGCGGGGATACGCAGTATTTT. The encoded protein is CASSVGSSGDTQYF.

This chain joins TRBV9 and TRBJ2-1, with 10 bases identical to TRBD2. Per germline, CDR1 SGDLS and CDR2 YYNGEE. The CDR3 covers 16 residues. The junction had 10 bases not matched to a gene; V was cut back by 0 bases and J by 10 bases. Here the CDR3 reads CASSVGVAGGFREQFF. Here the CDR3 DNA reads TGTGCCAGCAGCGTAGGGGTAGCGGGAGGATTCAGGGAGCAGTTCTTC.

CDR3 amino acids: CASSPTQPSYEQYF. The CDR3 nucleotides are TGTGCCAGCTCACCTACACAGCCCTCCTACGAGCAGTACTTC. The chain is built from TRBV18 and TRBJ2-7; D is unresolved. The CDR3 covers 14 residues. The V and J ends lost 3 bases and 0 bases respectively, with 9 bases between them. Per the germline V gene, CDR1 is KGHSH and CDR2 is LQKENI.

The count of this clone is one. The V gene is TRBV19, the J gene TRBJ1-2, with D maybe TRBD1 (5 bases). The CDR3 has 14 amino acids. V lost 1 base to trimming and J lost 5 bases, with 11 bases between them. From germline, CDR1 is LNHDA and CDR2 SQIVND (reference sequence). The CDR3 sequence: CASSIGGRPYGYTF. The CDR3 nucleotides are TGTGCCAGTAGTATAGGGGGCAGGCCGTATGGCTACACCTTC.

The chain combines TRBV19 with TRBJ2-3; 9 positions agree with TRBD2. V gave up 8 bases and J gave up 8 bases; unmatched junction bases: 17. The CDR3 has 16 amino acids. CDR1 is LNHDA and CDR2 is SQIVND in the germline V gene (reference sequence). This chain's CDR3 is CASGPPQSGGGATQYF. In DNA, the CDR3 is TGTGCCAGTGGACCCCCCCAATCCGGCGGGGGGGCTACGCAGTATTTT.

This CDR3 reads CASGRGGGAKSDTQYF. CDR3 in DNA: TGTGCCAGCGGAAGGGGCGGGGGGGCTAAATCAGATACGCAGTATTTT. V usage is TRBV9 and J usage is TRBJ2-3; TRBD2 aligns across 9 bases. V was clipped by 7 bases and J by 4 bases; unmatched bases: 13. Germline values: CDR1 SGDLS, CDR2 YYNGEE. This CDR3 region has 16 residues.

The V call is TRBV5-1, the J call TRBJ2-7; 11 nucleotides align to TRBD2. With 0 bases clipped from V and 6 bases from J, the junction kept 8 bases outside the gene matches. The CDR3 covers 16 residues. Per germline, CDR1 SGHRS and CDR2 YFSETQ. DNA of the CDR3: TGCGCCAGCAGCTTGGTTAGACTAGCGGGGATCGGCGAGCAGTACTTC. It encodes CASSLVRLAGIGEQYF. Drawing the rest from reference TRBV5-1 and TRBJ2-7, the complete variable domain is KAGVTQTPRYLIKTRGQQVTLSCSPISGHRSVSWYQQTPGQGLQFLFEYFSETQRNKGNFPGRFSGRQFSNSRSEMNVSTLELGDSALYLCASSLVRLAGIGEQYFGPGTRLTVT.

The rearrangement uses TRBV10-2 and TRBJ1-1; TRBD1 is a possible D gene (6 bases). The germline gives CDR1 WSHSY, CDR2 SAAADI. The length of the CDR3 is 14 residues. V was cut by 5 bases and J by 0 bases, with 10 bases left in between. The CDR3: CASSQWDMNTEAFF. The DNA for the CDR3 is TGCGCCAGCAGTCAGTGGGACATGAACACTGAAGCTTTCTTT.

This chain links TRBV18 with TRBJ2-3; the match to TRBD2 covers 10 bases. The CDR3 covers 14 residues. The V gene's germline CDR1 is KGHSH and CDR2 LQKENI. The J segment lost 6 bases and the V segment lost 3 bases, leaving 3 bases of the junction unmatched. CDR3 sequence: CASSPLAGVDTQYF. The DNA of the CDR3 is TGTGCCAGCTCACCGCTAGCGGGGGTGGATACGCAGTATTTT.

The chain employs TRBV28 and TRBJ2-7; 8 nucleotides match TRBD1. CDR3 length equals 19 residues. In germline, CDR1 is MDHEN, CDR2 SYDVKM. The V segment lost 2 bases and the J segment 3 bases; nucleotides outside the gene matches: 18. Written as DNA, the CDR3 is TGTGCCAGCAGTTTAAACGCCGGACGTCCGGGACAGGACAGCTACGAGCAGTACTTC. Amino acids: CASSLNAGRPGQDSYEQYF. Drawing the rest from reference TRBV28 and TRBJ2-7, the complete variable domain is DVKVTQSSRYLVKRTGEKVFLECVQDMDHENMFWYRQDPGLGLRLIYFSYDVKMKEKGDIPEGYSVSREKKERFSLILESASTNQTSMYLCASSLNAGRPGQDSYEQYFGPGTRLTVT.

V gene TRBV4-1 combines with J gene TRBJ2-7; 8 bases agree with TRBD2. Germline assignment: CDR1 MGHRA and CDR2 YSYEKL. The V segment lost 7 bases and the J segment 2 bases; nucleotides outside the gene matches: 10. The CDR3 sequence is 15 residues long. The CDR3 loop reads CASTAGAGETYEQYF. CDR3 in DNA: TGCGCCAGCACCGCGGGAGCGGGAGAAACCTACGAGCAGTACTTC.

This chain links TRBV11-2 with TRBJ2-5, with a tentative D call TRBD1 (6 bases). CDR3 size: 14 residues. With 5 bases removed from V and 1 base from J, the gap between germline ends came to 11 bases. The germline V gene has CDR1 SGHAT and CDR2 FQNNGV. DNA for the CDR3: TGTGCCAGCAGCACAAACAGGGCCCAAGAGACCCAGTACTTC. Its translation is CASSTNRAQETQYF.

V gene TRBV4-2 combines with J gene TRBJ1-3; D is ambiguous. Germline V CDR1 and CDR2: LGHNA, YNFKEQ. The CDR3 has 16 amino acids. V gave up 0 bases and J gave up 1 base, with 10 bases separating them. CDR3 sequence reads: CASSQEAAYSGNTIYF. The CDR3 DNA follows: TGTGCCAGCAGCCAAGAGGCAGCGTATTCTGGAAACACCATATATTTT.

The chain links TRBV2 to TRBJ2-3; TRBD2 matches at 10 bases. The germline V gene has CDR1 SNHLY and CDR2 FYNNEI. The CDR3 sequence is 16 residues long. The trim removed 4 bases at V and 2 bases at J, leaving 6 bases unmatched. The CDR3 loop reads CASSVSGRTYTDTQYF. As DNA, the CDR3 is TGTGCCAGCAGTGTTAGCGGGAGGACCTACACAGATACGCAGTATTTT.

The chain is built from TRBV6-5 and TRBJ2-3, with 10 nucleotides matching TRBD2. The V gene's germline CDR1 is MNHEY and CDR2 SVGAGI. CDR3 length: 16 amino acids. Losses at the gene ends were 4 bases for V and 6 bases for J; bases not matched to a gene: 10. The CDR3 reads CASSSPPSGSKDTQYF. The CDR3 nucleotides are TGTGCCAGCAGTTCTCCGCCTAGCGGGAGTAAGGATACGCAGTATTTT.

This sequence joins TRBV6-4 and TRBJ1-1, with 9 bases lining up with TRBD1. From germline, CDR1 is MRHNA and CDR2 SNTAGT. The CDR3 loop spans 14 amino acids. The trim removed 6 bases at V and 4 bases at J, leaving 6 bases unmatched. The CDR3 nucleotides are TGTGCCAGCAGGGTGACAGGGGGAGTCACTGAAGCTTTCTTT. Translating gives CASRVTGGVTEAFF.

Concerning this clone: The same CDR3 also results from other DNA sequences found in this sample. The chain joins TRBV7-2 to TRBJ2-3, with a tentative D call TRBD2 (6 bases). Germline V gene sequence: CDR1 SGHTA, CDR2 FQGNSA. CDR3 length: 16 amino acids. Trimming left V 3 bases short and J 3 bases short, with 16 bases between. The CDR3 is CASSFIAGGGTDTQYF. DNA for the CDR3: TGTGCCAGCAGCTTTATAGCAGGAGGAGGGACAGATACGCAGTATTTT.

The rearrangement links TRBV10-3 to TRBJ1-1, with 9 bases aligning to TRBD1. The CDR3 has 15 amino acids. In germline, CDR1 is ENHRY, CDR2 SYGVKD. J gave up 3 bases and V 5 bases, and 7 bases lay outside the gene matches. The CDR3 sequence: CAISLLRDRDTEAFF. CDR3 coding DNA: TGTGCCATCAGTTTGCTCCGGGACAGGGACACTGAAGCTTTCTTT.

The gene calls are TRBV5-8 and TRBJ1-2; D is undetermined. Germline V gene lookup returns CDR1 SGHTS and CDR2 YDEGEE. The CDR3 loop spans 13 amino acids. The V end lost 1 base, the J end lost 4 bases, and 8 bases lay between the germline ends. CDR3 in amino acids: CASSLPGGYGYTF. CDR3 DNA: TGTGCCAGCAGCTTGCCCGGCGGCTATGGCTACACCTTC.

The chain employs TRBV30 and TRBJ1-1; no clear D gene. This CDR3 spans 13 amino acids. V was shortened by 0 bases and J by 12 bases, with 17 bases between the two germline ends. CDR1 and CDR2 (germline): GTSNPN, SVGIG (reference sequence). This chain's CDR3 is CAWSVVAGGLSFF. In DNA, the CDR3 is TGTGCCTGGAGTGTAGTGGCAGGAGGTTTGTCTTTCTTT.

The table lists this clone with a count of one. The chain recombines TRBV15 with TRBJ1-2; D gene unclear. The CDR3 consists of 13 residues. Per the germline V gene, CDR1 is LNHNV and CDR2 is YYDKDF (reference sequence). Trimming removed 5 bases at V and 0 bases at J, with 7 bases between. CDR3 residues: CATSEGPNYGYTF. CDR3 bases: TGTGCCACCAGCGAGGGCCCTAACTATGGCTACACCTTC.

V gene TRBV4-2 combines with J gene TRBJ2-3; possible D gene TRBD2, 5 bases. This CDR3 has 16 residues. Deletions cut 0 bases from V and 4 bases from J, with 14 bases between. Germline V lookup: CDR1 LGHNA, CDR2 YNFKEQ. The CDR3 bases are TGTGCCAGCAGCCAAGAAACTAGTCAGATGTCAGATACGCAGTATTTT. It yields the protein CASSQETSQMSDTQYF.

This clone came up once. The rearrangement uses TRBV14 and TRBJ1-3; unclear D gene. V gave up 2 bases and J gave up 0 bases, with 8 bases separating them. Germline CDR1 and CDR2: SGHDN and FVKESK. The CDR3 sequence is 15 residues long. This CDR3 is CASSQNRASGNTIYF. CDR3 coding DNA: TGTGCCAGCAGCCAAAACAGAGCCTCTGGAAACACCATATATTTT.

The rearrangement links TRBV19 to TRBJ1-5; tentatively, D is TRBD1 (6 bases). This CDR3 has 14 amino acids. V dropped 3 bases and J dropped 4 bases, with 10 bases sitting between them. In germline, CDR1 is LNHDA, CDR2 SQIVND (reference sequence). DNA for the CDR3: TGTGCCAGTAGTATCAAGGGGGATAATCAGCCCCAGCATTTT. As protein: CASSIKGDNQPQHF. Looking up the rest from reference TRBV19 and TRBJ1-5 gives the full variable domain: DGGITQSPKYLFRKEGQNVTLSCEQNLNHDAMYWYRQDPGQGLRLIYYSQIVNDFQKGDIAEGYSVSREKKESFPLTVTSAQKNPTAFYLCASSIKGDNQPQHFGDGTRLSIL.

The sample holds a few counts of this clone. The V and J genes are TRBV19 and TRBJ1-1; D perhaps matches TRBD1 (5 bases). The CDR3 sequence is 15 residues long. V was pared by 7 bases and J by 6 bases, with 21 bases between. Germline V gene sequence: CDR1 LNHDA, CDR2 SQIVND (reference sequence). The CDR3 coding sequence is TGTGCCAGTAAAAATACCGGGACTCGGAGGGCTGAAGCTTTCTTT. Protein: CASKNTGTRRAEAFF.